These 7 T cell receptor beta chains were all obtained from the same sample, sequenced in a study of tumor-infiltrating lymphocytes in localized non-small cell lung cancer. Repertoires were generated with immunoSEQ multiplex PCR, while TCRdb's copy carries only in-frame clones and drops some. The table includes some 22,000 clones, roughly 63% detected once. Specimen: lung tumor tissue. The receptors here all came from a human donor with non-small cell lung cancer.

This clone was recorded only once. The chain couples TRBV7-2 to TRBJ1-1, with 8 bases lining up with TRBD1. Germline CDR1 and CDR2: SGHTA and FQGNSA. CDR3 length: 15 amino acids. V trimming: 5 bases; J trimming: 1 base; junction bases outside the gene matches: 6. The CDR3 DNA follows: TGTGCCAGCAGCCTTCAGGGACAGGCGAACACTGAAGCTTTCTTT. Encoded protein: CASSLQGQANTEAFF.

The gene calls are TRBV2 and TRBJ2-7; the D gene is possibly TRBD1 (5 bases). The V and J ends lost 8 bases and 7 bases respectively, with 12 bases between them. CDR1 SNHLY and CDR2 FYNNEI come from the germline V gene. The CDR3 totals 11 residues. The CDR3 loop reads CASVRTREQYF. The CDR3 DNA is TGTGCCAGCGTCAGGACAAGAGAGCAGTACTTC.

This clone occurred once. The V call is TRBV27, the J call TRBJ1-2; D gene uncertain. Germline lookup yields CDR1 MNHEY and CDR2 SMNVEV (reference sequence). The length of the CDR3 is 14 residues. With 6 bases removed from V and 4 bases from J, the gap between germline ends came to 15 bases. CDR3 amino acids: CASRNLRGGYGYTF. The DNA for the CDR3 is TGTGCCAGCAGAAATTTGAGAGGCGGCTATGGCTACACCTTC.

The chain links TRBV6-1 to TRBJ1-3; maybe TRBD1 (5 bases). CDR1 and CDR2 from the germline V gene are MNHNS and SASEGT. The CDR3 length is 14 residues. The V gene lost 1 base and the J gene lost 7 bases, with 11 bases spanning the gap. The CDR3: CASSEDSRVNTIYF. The CDR3 DNA is TGTGCCAGCAGTGAAGATAGCAGGGTGAACACCATATATTTT.

The rearrangement links TRBV2 to TRBJ2-7, with 7 bases fitting TRBD2. Germline trimming cut 3 bases from V and 6 bases from J; bases unmatched to any gene: 2. The CDR3 length is 12 residues. The V gene's germline CDR1 is SNHLY and CDR2 FYNNEI. The CDR3 spells CASSEAGVEQYF. CDR3 bases: TGTGCCAGCAGTGAGGCGGGGGTCGAGCAGTACTTC.

V gene TRBV7-3 combines with J gene TRBJ2-5, with 11 nucleotides matching TRBD2. CDR3 length: 15 amino acids. J gave up 4 bases and V 4 bases, and 5 bases lay outside the gene matches. Germline loops: CDR1 SGHTA, CDR2 FQGTGA. DNA of the CDR3: TGTGCCAGCAGCTCCTTAGCGGGAGGGCGAGAGACCCAGTACTTC. It is translated as CASSSLAGGRETQYF.

This chain uses TRBV29-1 with TRBJ1-4; 9 bases align to TRBD1. This CDR3 spans 14 amino acids. Germline values: CDR1 SQVTM, CDR2 ANQGSEA. V lost 4 bases and J lost 5; bases outside the gene matches: 5. The CDR3 protein is CSVASGTGNEKLFF. CDR3 DNA: TGCAGCGTTGCGTCCGGGACAGGGAATGAAAAACTGTTTTTT.